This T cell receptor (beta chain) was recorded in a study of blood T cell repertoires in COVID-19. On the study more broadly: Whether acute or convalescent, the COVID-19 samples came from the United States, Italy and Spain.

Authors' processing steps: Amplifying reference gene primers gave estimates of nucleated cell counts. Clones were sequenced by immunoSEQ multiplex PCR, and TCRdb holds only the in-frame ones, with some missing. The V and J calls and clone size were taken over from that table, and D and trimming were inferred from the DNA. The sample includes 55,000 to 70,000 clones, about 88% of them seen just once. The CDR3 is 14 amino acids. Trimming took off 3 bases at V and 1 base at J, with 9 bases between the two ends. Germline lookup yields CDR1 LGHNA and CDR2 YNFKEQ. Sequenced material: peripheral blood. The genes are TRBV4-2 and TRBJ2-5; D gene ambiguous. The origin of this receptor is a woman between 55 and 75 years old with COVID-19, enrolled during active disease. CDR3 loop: CASSHPIPQETQYF. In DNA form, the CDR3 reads TGTGCCAGCAGCCATCCCATTCCCCAAGAGACCCAGTACTTC.